Following are 16 T cell receptor beta chains from one sample sequenced in a study of glioma-infiltrating T cells after dendritic cell vaccination. Here immunoSEQ multiplex PCR was the method, and the copy in TCRdb shows in-frame clones only, minus some. Altogether 85,000 or so clones are present, 75% to 90% being singletons, with the ten largest covering about 8.5%. The time point: after dendritic cell vaccination, including at tumor progression/relapse. This specimen was blood, taken after dendritic cell vaccination. The receptors were sampled from a human donor with glioblastoma.

The chain is built from TRBV15 and TRBJ2-2, with 9 bases lining up with TRBD2. Trimming at V came to 3 bases and at J to 2 bases, leaving 13 bases not matched to a gene. Germline V lookup: CDR1 LNHNV, CDR2 YYDKDF (reference sequence). CDR3 length: 19 residues. The CDR3 region has the DNA TGTGCCACCAGCAGCCCCCGGGATAGCGGGGGCCTAAACACCGGGGAGCTGTTTTTT. Translation: CATSSPRDSGGLNTGELFF.

The rearrangement links TRBV9 to TRBJ2-1, with 16 bases that match TRBD2. Germline V CDR1 and CDR2: SGDLS, YYNGEE. The CDR3 contains 16 residues. V was pared by 5 bases and J by 6 bases, with 5 bases of the junction left unmatched. CDR3 in amino acids: CASSGTSGRAGNEQFF. CDR3 DNA sequence: TGTGCCAGCAGTGGGACTAGCGGGAGGGCTGGCAATGAGCAGTTCTTC.

The sample holds a few counts of this clone. The rearrangement uses TRBV19 and TRBJ1-1; a possible D gene is TRBD1 (6 bases). From germline, CDR1 is LNHDA and CDR2 SQIVND (reference sequence). This CDR3 has 17 residues. V lost 1 base and J lost 5, with 20 bases in between. In DNA form, the CDR3 reads TGTGCCAGTAGTATAGGCGTTCCCAGGGGAAGGGGGACTGAAGCTTTCTTT. Translating it yields CASSIGVPRGRGTEAFF.

This sequence joins TRBV5-1 and TRBJ1-2, with a possible D match to TRBD1 (6 bases). Germline lookup yields CDR1 SGHRS and CDR2 YFSETQ. The CDR3 is made up of 16 amino acids. The ends were cut back, 6 bases at V and 4 bases at J, with 22 bases in the middle. This CDR3 is CASILEPGTSLYGYTF. CDR3 DNA: TGCGCCAGCATCCTAGAACCTGGGACATCCCTCTATGGCTACACCTTC.

The chain is built from TRBV5-1 and TRBJ2-3; D may be TRBD1 (6 bases). With 0 bases removed from V and 1 base from J, the gap between germline ends came to 6 bases. Germline V gene data show CDR1 as SGHRS and CDR2 as YFSETQ. The CDR3 consists of 14 residues. CDR3: CASSLDRGTDTQYF. In DNA form, the CDR3 reads TGCGCCAGCAGCTTGGACAGGGGCACAGATACGCAGTATTTT.

This clone was observed a few times. The chain carries TRBV10-3 and TRBJ2-1, with D unresolved. CDR3 size: 13 residues. Looked up from germline, CDR1 is ENHRY and CDR2 is SYGVKD. Deletions cut 6 bases from V and 0 bases from J, with 6 bases between. CDR3 region: CAIRASSYNEQFF. The CDR3 nucleotides read TGTGCCATCAGAGCTAGCTCCTACAATGAGCAGTTCTTC.

The chain recombines TRBV5-5 with TRBJ1-2; a weak D match, TRBD1 (6 bases). V lost 4 bases to trimming and J lost 4 bases, with 14 bases between them. There are 14 residues in the CDR3. Per germline, CDR1 SGHKS and CDR2 YYEKEE (reference sequence). CDR3 DNA sequence: TGTGCCAGCAGCAGCTTACAGGGTTCCTATGGCTACACCTTC. Protein sequence: CASSSLQGSYGYTF.

This chain links TRBV4-1 with TRBJ1-1; D possibly corresponds to TRBD1 (5 bases). Trimming removed 2 bases from V and 3 bases from J, with 13 bases in between. CDR3 length: 15 residues. The germline V gene has CDR1 MGHRA and CDR2 YSYEKL. CDR3 bases: TGCGCCAGCAGCCAAACACCACAGGCGGACACTGAAGCTTTCTTT. This gives the protein CASSQTPQADTEAFF.

V gene TRBV25-1 combines with J gene TRBJ2-1, with 9 bases identical to TRBD1. The germline gives CDR1 MGHDK, CDR2 SYGVNS. V shed 7 bases, J shed 4 bases, and the junction held 8 bases outside the gene matches. The CDR3 runs to 15 residues. The CDR3 sequence is CASNHDRGEYNEQFF. The CDR3 bases are TGTGCCAGCAATCACGACAGGGGGGAATACAATGAGCAGTTCTTC. The complete variable domain, with remaining parts taken from reference TRBV25-1 and TRBJ2-1, reads EADIYQTPRYLVIGTGKKITLECSQTMGHDKMYWYQQDPGMELHLIHYSYGVNSTEKGDLSSESTVSRIRTEHFPLTLESARPSHTSQYLCASNHDRGEYNEQFFGPGTRLTVL.

The V gene is TRBV7-9, the J gene TRBJ1-1; TRBD1 agrees at 8 bases. Germline CDR1 and CDR2: SEHNR and FQNEAQ (reference sequence). This CDR3 is built from 14 residues. The V segment lost 1 base and the J segment 9 bases; nucleotides outside the gene matches: 7. The CDR3 protein is CASSLDNRDRKAFF. In DNA form, the CDR3 reads TGTGCCAGCAGCTTAGATAACCGGGACAGGAAAGCTTTCTTT.

The chain recombines TRBV7-3 with TRBJ2-7, with 9 bases lining up with TRBD2. V lost 5 bases and J lost 4; bases outside the gene matches: 9. CDR1 is SGHTA, CDR2 FQGTGA, per germline. The CDR3 consists of 15 residues. Here the CDR3 reads CASSAAGGLQYEQYF. CDR3 nucleotide sequence: TGTGCCAGCAGCGCTGCGGGGGGGCTTCAGTACGAGCAGTACTTC.

The gene calls are TRBV4-1 and TRBJ2-2; TRBD2 matches at 11 bases. Germline values: CDR1 MGHRA, CDR2 YSYEKL. This CDR3 spans 14 amino acids. Germline trimming cut 10 bases from V and 8 bases from J; bases unmatched to any gene: 9. The CDR3 is CATGTSGFAGELFF. The CDR3 bases are TGCGCCACCGGGACTAGCGGTTTCGCGGGGGAGCTGTTTTTT.

This chain joins TRBV9 and TRBJ2-1; 8 bases agree with TRBD2. CDR3 size: 17 residues. With V trimmed by 0 bases and J by 3 bases, 8 bases remained unmatched. The V gene's germline CDR1 is SGDLS and CDR2 YYNGEE. CDR3 residues: CASSVVPLAGVYNEQFF. CDR3 DNA sequence: TGTGCCAGCAGCGTAGTCCCCCTAGCGGGCGTCTACAATGAGCAGTTCTTC.

The rearrangement links TRBV29-1 to TRBJ1-2, with D unresolved. V was trimmed by 5 bases and J by 3 bases, leaving 13 bases between them. The V gene's germline CDR1 is SQVTM and CDR2 ANQGSEA. This CDR3 spans 13 amino acids. The CDR3 bases are TGCAGCGTTTTAAGGGAGAAGGACTATGGCTACACCTTC. Translation gives CSVLREKDYGYTF.

The V gene is TRBV15, the J gene TRBJ2-5; perhaps TRBD1 as D (6 bases). This CDR3 contains 16 residues. Germline V gene sequence: CDR1 LNHNV, CDR2 YYDKDF (reference sequence). Trimming took off 6 bases at V and 2 bases at J, with 19 bases between the two ends. CDR3 coding DNA: TGTGCCACCAGGGCGAAGGACAGAGAAATTCAAGAGACCCAGTACTTC. As protein: CATRAKDREIQETQYF. Full variable domain (missing parts from reference TRBV15 and TRBJ2-5): DAMVIQNPRYQVTQFGKPVTLSCSQTLNHNVMYWYQQKSSQAPKLLFHYYDKDFNNEADTPDNFQSRRPNTSFCFLDIRSPGLGDTAMYLCATRAKDREIQETQYFGPGTRLLVL.

The V call is TRBV5-6, the J call TRBJ1-5, with a tentative D call TRBD1 (6 bases). The germline V and J ends were trimmed by 1 base and 6 bases, with 14 bases remaining between them. The CDR3 is made up of 15 amino acids. Germline V gene sequence: CDR1 SGHDT, CDR2 YYEEEE. CDR3 sequence (DNA): TGTGCCAGCAGCTTGAAGAAGGGGGTGAGTCAGCCCCAGCATTTT. Its protein is CASSLKKGVSQPQHF.